Following are 28 T cell receptor beta chains from one sample sequenced in a study of molecular identifiers for immune sequencing clone quantification. TCRdb re-called the PCR reads with MiXCR, one entry per CDR3 protein. The sample consists of over 600,000 distinct CDR3 sequences, just under 20% of them appearing once. Source material: naive CD8+ T cells from blood, with Jurkat cell RNA spiked in. Subset: FACS-sorted CD8+CD4-CCR7+CD45RA+ naive T cells. Source of these receptors: a human donor in good health. Some libraries in this study had Jurkat cell RNA spiked in.

This chain connects TRBV24-1 to TRBJ2-1; 8 nucleotides agree with TRBD2. V lost 7 bases and J lost 4; bases outside the gene matches: 17. The CDR3 has 18 amino acids. The V gene's germline CDR1 is KGHDR and CDR2 SFDVKD. The CDR3 nucleotides read TGTGCCACCAGCGCCATAGGGGCAGCGGGAGCGGGTTACAATGAGCAGTTCTTC. Its protein is CATSAIGAAGAGYNEQFF.

This clonotype was seen a handful of times. The chain couples TRBV11-2 to TRBJ2-5; no reliable D call. Germline loops: CDR1 SGHAT, CDR2 FQNNGV. Trimming removed 5 bases at V and 5 bases at J, with 6 bases between. The CDR3 has 11 amino acids. The CDR3 sequence: CASSNWETQYF. The CDR3 DNA is TGTGCCAGCAGCAACTGGGAGACCCAGTACTTC.

A note on this clonotype: This may stem from a read error, because a much larger clone lies one nucleotide away. V gene TRBV7-9 combines with J gene TRBJ1-1, with TRBD1 matching over 8 bases. This CDR3 region has 14 residues. The J segment lost 1 base and the V segment lost 10 bases, leaving 8 bases of the junction unmatched. Germline V lookup: CDR1 SEHNR, CDR2 FQNEAQ (reference sequence). The DNA for the CDR3 is TGTGCCACCATGTCCAGGGGGCCGAACACTGAAGCTTTCTTT. As protein: CATMSRGPNTEAFF.

This clonotype occurred many times. The rearrangement joins TRBV18 to TRBJ1-4; perhaps TRBD1 as D (6 bases). Germline-derived CDR1 and CDR2 are KGHSH and LQKENI. CDR3 size: 14 residues. V gave up 3 bases and J gave up 6 bases, with 11 bases separating them. The DNA for the CDR3 is TGTGCCAGCTCACCCACAGGGAACGATGAAAAACTGTTTTTT. Protein sequence: CASSPTGNDEKLFF. The full variable domain, rest sourced from reference TRBV18 and TRBJ1-4, is NAGVMQNPRHLVRRRGQEARLRCSPMKGHSHVYWYRQLPEEGLKFMVYLQKENIIDESGMPKERFSAEFPKEGPSILRIQQVVRGDSAAYFCASSPTGNDEKLFFGSGTQLSVL.

There are many counts of this clonotype. This chain links TRBV30 with TRBJ2-5; 7 bases map to TRBD2. The CDR3 contains 15 residues. The V gene end was trimmed by 2 bases and the J gene end by 1 base; junction bases not matched to a gene: 7. Per the germline V gene, CDR1 is GTSNPN and CDR2 is SVGIG (reference sequence). CDR3 region: CAWSRGTGGQETQYF. CDR3 sequence (DNA): TGTGCCTGGAGTCGCGGGACGGGGGGCCAAGAGACCCAGTACTTC.

This clonotype has more than one count but fewer than ten. This chain links TRBV10-3 with TRBJ2-3; D is ambiguous. The germline V and J ends were trimmed by 3 bases and 0 bases, with 7 bases remaining between them. The CDR3 covers 14 residues. From germline, CDR1 is ENHRY and CDR2 SYGVKD. The CDR3, as DNA: TGTGCCATCAGTGACAGGCTAAGCACAGATACGCAGTATTTT. Amino acids: CAISDRLSTDTQYF.

The J gene is TRBJ1-2, the V gene TRBV6-5; 7 bases fit TRBD1. Losses at the gene ends were 6 bases for V and 5 bases for J; bases not matched to a gene: 6. CDR3 length equals 13 residues. Germline values: CDR1 MNHEY, CDR2 SVGAGI. The CDR3 coding sequence is TGTGCCAGCAGCCTAGACAGGGCTTATGGCTACACCTTC. This encodes CASSLDRAYGYTF.

This clonotype appeared many times. The rearrangement joins TRBV30 to TRBJ2-7, with D possibly being TRBD2 (5 bases). V lost 0 bases and J 4 bases, leaving 13 bases between the germline ends. The V gene's germline CDR1 is GTSNPN and CDR2 SVGIG (reference sequence). The CDR3 spans 14 residues. CDR3 amino acids: CAWSVTGLVYEQYF. The DNA for the CDR3 is TGTGCCTGGAGTGTAACCGGACTCGTTTACGAGCAGTACTTC.

This clonotype was found once. At one end the junction does not follow the germline gene, possibly because of a read error. The gene calls are TRBV11-1 and TRBJ2-7, with TRBD2 as a possible D gene (6 bases). CDR1 is SGHAT and CDR2 is FQDESV in the germline V gene (reference sequence). The CDR3 runs 15 residues. The CDR3 DNA follows: TGTACCAGCAGCTTTGAGGTCGGGAGCTCCTACGAGCAGTACTTC. Protein product: CTSSFEVGSSYEQYF.

This clonotype appeared many times. This chain links TRBV27 with TRBJ2-7; 14 positions match TRBD2. This CDR3 has 17 amino acids. The germline V gene has CDR1 MNHEY and CDR2 SMNVEV (reference sequence). J was trimmed by 0 bases and V by 6 bases; bases with no gene match: 7. The CDR3 DNA sequence: TGTGCCAGCAGGATCGGACTAGCGGGAGGCCGCTCCTACGAGCAGTACTTC. Its protein is CASRIGLAGGRSYEQYF.

This chain connects TRBV27 to TRBJ1-1, with D perhaps TRBD1 (5 bases). V lost 2 bases and J lost 6, with 28 bases in between. The CDR3 has 19 amino acids. Germline V gene data show CDR1 as MNHEY and CDR2 as SMNVEV (reference sequence). The CDR3, as DNA: TGTGCCAGCAGTTTAACAAGTGGTGGATGGCAGGGAATTGCGGCTGAAGCTTTCTTT. It yields the protein CASSLTSGGWQGIAAEAFF.

This clonotype was observed a handful of times. V usage is TRBV2 and J usage is TRBJ2-2, with 8 bases lining up with TRBD2. Germline V CDR1 and CDR2: SNHLY, FYNNEI. V lost 6 bases, J lost 4 bases, and 1 base stayed unmatched. The CDR3 spans 13 residues. CDR3 sequence reads: CASSRGGTGELFF. The CDR3 DNA is TGTGCCAGCAGCCGGGGGGGCACCGGGGAGCTGTTTTTT. Full variable domain (remainder filled in from reference TRBV2 and TRBJ2-2): EPEVTQTPSHQVTQMGQEVILRCVPISNHLYFYWYRQILGQKVEFLVSFYNNEISEKSEIFDDQFSVERPDGSNFTLKIRSTKLEDSAMYFCASSRGGTGELFFGEGSRLTVL.

On this clonotype: One end of the junction is discordant with germline, which a read error may explain. V and J are TRBV7-6 and TRBJ2-1; TRBD2 agrees at 8 bases. CDR3 length: 16 amino acids. From germline, CDR1 is SGHVS and CDR2 FNYEAQ. CDR3 DNA sequence: TGTGCCAGCAGCTCACTAGCGGTCCCCGTCGGAAATGACCAGTTCTTC. It yields the protein CASSSLAVPVGNDQFF.

This clonotype was seen repeatedly, ten times or more. The chain carries TRBV2 and TRBJ2-3; 12 positions match TRBD2. V lost 3 bases to trimming and J lost 3 bases; unmatched junction nucleotides: 4. This CDR3 has 16 residues. The germline V gene has CDR1 SNHLY and CDR2 FYNNEI. CDR3 amino acids: CASSEELAGGTDTQYF. The CDR3 coding sequence is TGTGCCAGCAGTGAGGAACTAGCGGGAGGAACAGATACGCAGTATTTT. Full variable domain (outside the CDR3, taken from reference TRBV2 and TRBJ2-3): EPEVTQTPSHQVTQMGQEVILRCVPISNHLYFYWYRQILGQKVEFLVSFYNNEISEKSEIFDDQFSVERPDGSNFTLKIRSTKLEDSAMYFCASSEELAGGTDTQYFGPGTRLTVL.

The rearrangement links TRBV9 to TRBJ2-3; 9 bases are shared with TRBD2. This CDR3 region has 19 residues. V dropped 0 bases and J dropped 4; count of bases not matched to a gene: 15. Germline CDR1 SGDLS, CDR2 YYNGEE. CDR3 region: CASSVAGGGARTSADTQYF. The CDR3 nucleotides read TGTGCCAGCAGCGTAGCCGGCGGGGGGGCCCGTACGTCAGCAGATACGCAGTATTTT. Looking up the rest from reference TRBV9 and TRBJ2-3 gives the full variable domain: DSGVTQTPKHLITATGQRVTLRCSPRSGDLSVYWYQQSLDQGLQFLIQYYNGEERAKGNILERFSAQQFPDLHSELNLSSLELGDSALYFCASSVAGGGARTSADTQYFGPGTRLTVL.

As regards this clonotype: With a much larger clone just one base away, this may be a read error. The chain has TRBV7-9 and TRBJ2-6, with a possible D match to TRBD1 (5 bases). Per germline, CDR1 SEHNR and CDR2 FQNEAQ (reference sequence). This CDR3 is 15 amino acids long. The CDR3 DNA follows: TGTGCCAGCAGCGCGGCCATCTCTGGGGCCAACGTCCCGACTTTC. Amino acid sequence: CASSAAISGANVPTF. The whole variable domain, remainder taken from reference TRBV7-9 and TRBJ2-6, is DTGVSQNPRHKITKRGQNVTFRCDPISEHNRLYWYRQTLGQGPEFLTYFQNEAQLEKSRLLSDRFSAERPKGSFSTLEIQRTEQGDSAMYLCASSAAISGANVPTFGAGSRLTVL.

A note on this clonotype: One end of the junction varies from germline; a read error may be responsible. The chain has TRBV4-1 and TRBJ2-7, with D unclear. The CDR3 is 16 amino acids. Looked up from germline, CDR1 is MGHRA and CDR2 is YSYEKL. This chain's CDR3 is CASSQERSLVAYERYF. The DNA of the CDR3 is TGCGCCAGCAGCCAAGAACGGTCCCTCGTTGCCTACGAGCGGTACTTC.

The gene calls are TRBV5-5 and TRBJ2-1, with TRBD2 matching over 9 bases. Trimming removed 4 bases from V and 4 bases from J; junction bases left unmatched: 9. The germline CDR1 and CDR2 sequences are SGHKS and YYEKEE (reference sequence). The CDR3 is 16 amino acids. The DNA for the CDR3 is TGTGCCAGCAGCACAATCCTAGCGGGGTTATACAATGAGCAGTTCTTC. Encoded protein: CASSTILAGLYNEQFF. The whole variable domain, remainder taken from reference TRBV5-5 and TRBJ2-1, is DAGVTQSPTHLIKTRGQQVTLRCSPISGHKSVSWYQQVLGQGPQFIFQYYEKEERGRGNFPDRFSARQFPNYSSELNVNALLLGDSALYLCASSTILAGLYNEQFFGPGTRLTVL.

This rearrangement joins TRBV9 to TRBJ2-1; 7 bases line up with TRBD1. Germline-derived CDR1 and CDR2 are SGDLS and YYNGEE. V was pared by 3 bases and J by 0 bases, with 3 bases of the junction left unmatched. The CDR3 is 15 residues long. The CDR3 coding sequence is TGTGCCAGCAGCGAGACAGGGAGCTCCTACAATGAGCAGTTCTTC. Translated, it gives CASSETGSSYNEQFF.

Worth noting for this clonotype: It may be a read error: a sequence one base away is much more abundant. This chain connects TRBV27 to TRBJ1-1, with D unclear. V was pared by 5 bases and J by 1 base, with 14 bases between. The CDR3 sequence is 15 residues long. Germline V gives CDR1 MNHEY, CDR2 SMNVEV (reference sequence). CDR3 in amino acids: CASSPGSTENTEAFF. CDR3 nucleotides: TGTGCCAGCAGTCCGGGCTCAACTGAGAACACTGAAGCTTTCTTT.

This clonotype has ten or more counts. This chain connects TRBV29-1 to TRBJ2-7, with 10 bases lining up with TRBD2. The CDR3 runs to 14 residues. The germline gives CDR1 SQVTM, CDR2 ANQGSEA. V dropped 4 bases and J dropped 2; count of bases not matched to a gene: 5. The CDR3 reads CSVVVLAGAYEQYF. The DNA for the CDR3 is TGCAGCGTTGTGGTTCTAGCGGGAGCCTACGAGCAGTACTTC.

This clonotype was counted at least ten times. The chain is built from TRBV28 and TRBJ2-7; TRBD1 might be the D (5 bases). V dropped 11 bases and J dropped 0 bases, with 11 bases sitting between them. The length of the CDR3 is 12 residues. Germline loops: CDR1 MDHEN, CDR2 SYDVKM. This CDR3 is CAGADSSYEQYF. CDR3 DNA: TGTGCCGGGGCAGATAGCTCCTACGAGCAGTACTTC.

At least ten counts were recorded for this clonotype. The V and J genes are TRBV12-3 or TRBV12-4 and TRBJ1-1, with D uncertain. Trimming removed 6 bases from V and 7 bases from J, with 12 bases in between. The CDR3 loop spans 12 amino acids. The CDR3 DNA follows: TGTGCCAGCAGCCCCTTTGGGATTGAAGCTTTCTTT. Amino acid sequence: CASSPFGIEAFF.

This clonotype was seen more than once but under ten times. This chain uses TRBV6-2 or TRBV6-3 with TRBJ2-7, with D perhaps assigned TRBD1 or TRBD2 (5 bases each). Per the germline V gene, CDR1 is MNHEY and CDR2 is SVGEGT. Trimming pared 5 bases from V and 1 base from J, leaving 18 bases between. The CDR3 covers 16 residues. The CDR3 sequence: CASSAPIHWGSYEQYF. In DNA, the CDR3 is TGTGCCAGCAGTGCCCCAATTCACTGGGGGTCCTACGAGCAGTACTTC.

This clonotype was seen many times. The chain couples TRBV20-1 to TRBJ2-7; no clear D gene. The CDR3 totals 12 residues. Germline V lookup: CDR1 DFQATT, CDR2 SNEGSKA (reference sequence). V was trimmed by 0 bases and J by 3 bases, leaving 6 bases between them. The CDR3 bases are TGCAGTGCTAGAGAGTTGGACTACGAGCAGTACTTC. Translation gives CSARELDYEQYF.

About this clonotype: A much bigger clone sits one base away, suggesting this may be a read error. The V and J genes are TRBV20-1 and TRBJ2-3, with D tentatively TRBD2 (7 bases). Trimming removed 8 bases at V and 7 bases at J, with 22 bases between. Germline assignment: CDR1 DFQATT and CDR2 SNEGSKA (reference sequence). This CDR3 has 14 amino acids. CDR3 DNA sequence: TGCAGTCAAGTTGTAGGGGGGGAGGTGAATACGCAGTATTTT. It codes for CSQVVGGEVNTQYF.

The V gene is TRBV5-5, the J gene TRBJ2-7; TRBD2 is a possible D gene (5 bases). This CDR3 spans 13 amino acids. The V gene lost 3 bases and the J gene lost 3 bases, with 10 bases spanning the gap. Germline V gives CDR1 SGHKS, CDR2 YYEKEE (reference sequence). This CDR3 reads CASSSGENYEQYF. DNA for the CDR3: TGTGCCAGCAGCTCCGGGGAGAACTACGAGCAGTACTTC.

This clonotype has ten or more counts. V is TRBV29-1 and J is TRBJ1-1; possibly TRBD1 for D (5 bases). The germline V gene encodes CDR1 SQVTM and CDR2 ANQGSEA. The V end lost 5 bases, the J end lost 7 bases, and 14 bases lay between the germline ends. The length of the CDR3 is 12 residues. The CDR3 nucleotides are TGCAGCGTTTGGGGTGGGGGTTTTGAAGCTTTCTTT. It encodes CSVWGGGFEAFF.